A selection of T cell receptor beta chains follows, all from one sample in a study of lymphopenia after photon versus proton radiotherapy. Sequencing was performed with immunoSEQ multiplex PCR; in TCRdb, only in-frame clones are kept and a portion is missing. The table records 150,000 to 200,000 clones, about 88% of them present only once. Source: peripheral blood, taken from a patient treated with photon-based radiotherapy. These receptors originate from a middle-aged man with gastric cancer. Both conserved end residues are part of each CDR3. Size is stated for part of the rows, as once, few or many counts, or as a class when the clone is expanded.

CDR3 protein: CASSSGGSYGYTF
clone size: -
J gene: TRBJ1-2
V gene: TRBV9
CDR3 length: 13

CDR3 protein: CASSAPGTSGSMGEQYF
clone size: once
J gene: TRBJ2-7
V gene: TRBV19
CDR3 length: 17

CDR3 protein: CASSADSYGEAFF
clone size: -
J gene: TRBJ1-1
V gene: TRBV18
CDR3 length: 13

CDR3 protein: CASSLQMNTEAFF
clone size: once
J gene: TRBJ1-1
V gene: TRBV11-2
CDR3 length: 13

CDR3 protein: CASSEARAGYNEQFF
clone size: -
J gene: TRBJ2-1
V gene: TRBV2
CDR3 length: 15

CDR3 protein: CASSPYGSGTRETQYF
clone size: -
J gene: TRBJ2-5
V gene: TRBV5-1
CDR3 length: 16

CDR3 protein: CSANLVDTQYF
clone size: -
J gene: TRBJ2-3
V gene: TRBV20-1
CDR3 length: 11

CDR3 protein: CASSVGETFNEKLFF
clone size: -
J gene: TRBJ1-4
V gene: TRBV9
CDR3 length: 15

CDR3 protein: CASKGQGTDTQYF
clone size: -
J gene: TRBJ2-3
V gene: TRBV19
CDR3 length: 13

CDR3 protein: CASSARKGSYNEQFF
clone size: -
J gene: TRBJ2-1
V gene: TRBV6-1
CDR3 length: 15

CDR3 protein: CASTPAGGTGELFF
clone size: -
J gene: TRBJ2-2
V gene: TRBV6-4
CDR3 length: 14

CDR3 protein: CASTPWEGAGELFF
clone size: -
J gene: TRBJ2-2
V gene: TRBV6-1
CDR3 length: 14

CDR3 protein: CASSQGLGGYTF
clone size: -
J gene: TRBJ1-2
V gene: TRBV5-6
CDR3 length: 12

CDR3 protein: CASSLGQFTEAFF
clone size: few
J gene: TRBJ1-1
V gene: TRBV6-5
CDR3 length: 13

CDR3 protein: CASSISVARSYEQYF
clone size: -
J gene: TRBJ2-7
V gene: TRBV19
CDR3 length: 15

CDR3 protein: CASSLGDDVDEQFF
clone size: -
J gene: TRBJ2-1
V gene: TRBV5-1
CDR3 length: 14

CDR3 protein: CASSLSIRLMNTEAFF
clone size: -
J gene: TRBJ1-1
V gene: TRBV5-6
CDR3 length: 16

CDR3 protein: CASSKDNADSAYEQYF
clone size: once
J gene: TRBJ2-7
V gene: TRBV5-1
CDR3 length: 16

CDR3 protein: CASSLGTGGGFYGYTF
clone size: -
J gene: TRBJ1-2
V gene: TRBV5-6
CDR3 length: 16

CDR3 protein: CASSPKTGLGTGELFF
clone size: few
J gene: TRBJ2-2
V gene: TRBV5-1
CDR3 length: 16

CDR3 protein: CASSQGGQGFNEQFF
clone size: -
J gene: TRBJ2-1
V gene: TRBV4-2
CDR3 length: 15

CDR3 protein: CASSTPGTSGIYEQYF
clone size: -
J gene: TRBJ2-7
V gene: TRBV21-1
CDR3 length: 16

CDR3 protein: CASSSSPGGLSYNEQFF
clone size: -
J gene: TRBJ2-1
V gene: TRBV7-2
CDR3 length: 17

CDR3 protein: CASSLAGLATYRGYEQYF
clone size: few
J gene: TRBJ2-7
V gene: TRBV7-8
CDR3 length: 18

CDR3 protein: CASSPYVPDSGNTIYF
clone size: -
J gene: TRBJ1-3
V gene: TRBV7-6
CDR3 length: 16

CDR3 protein: CASSRDSTNTEAFF
clone size: -
J gene: TRBJ1-1
V gene: TRBV18
CDR3 length: 14

CDR3 protein: CASSSVGSGRADNEQFF
clone size: few
J gene: TRBJ2-1
V gene: TRBV11-3
CDR3 length: 17

CDR3 protein: CASTGGAGETQYF
clone size: -
J gene: TRBJ2-5
V gene: TRBV5-5
CDR3 length: 13

CDR3 protein: CASSPSETRNRNEQFF
clone size: -
J gene: TRBJ2-1
V gene: TRBV19
CDR3 length: 16

CDR3 protein: CSVEDLTGGAGGYTF
clone size: -
J gene: TRBJ1-2
V gene: TRBV29-1
CDR3 length: 15

CDR3 protein: CATRGLQTQYF
clone size: -
J gene: TRBJ2-5
V gene: TRBV2
CDR3 length: 11

CDR3 protein: CASSPPRGESYEQYF
clone size: -
J gene: TRBJ2-7
V gene: TRBV18
CDR3 length: 15

CDR3 protein: CASSNRETYEQYF
clone size: few
J gene: TRBJ2-7
V gene: TRBV6-5
CDR3 length: 13

CDR3 protein: CASSEGLAGPRELFF
clone size: -
J gene: TRBJ2-2
V gene: TRBV25-1
CDR3 length: 15

CDR3 protein: CASSWGQETQYF
clone size: -
J gene: TRBJ2-5
V gene: TRBV5-4
CDR3 length: 12

CDR3 protein: CASSFQGKNYGYTF
clone size: -
J gene: TRBJ1-2
V gene: TRBV27
CDR3 length: 14

CDR3 protein: CASSLEGGYGYTF
clone size: -
J gene: TRBJ1-2
V gene: TRBV5-4
CDR3 length: 13

CDR3 protein: CAWSPQGAGELFF
clone size: -
J gene: TRBJ2-2
V gene: TRBV30
CDR3 length: 13